This TCR beta chain was recorded in a study of cytomegalovirus exposure and HLA in healthy donors. The CDR3 contains 15 residues. Between the trimmed V and J ends, which lost 6 bases and 0 bases, there was a span of 12 bases. The PCR employed 60 Vbeta primers together with 13 Jbeta primers. TCRdb keeps only in-frame clones here, not all; method: immunoSEQ multiplex PCR. Of some 76,000 clones in the sample, around four fifths are singletons; the top ten hold around 8.9%. The V gene is TRBV23-1, the J gene TRBJ2-1; D gene uncertain. TRBV23-1 qualifies as an ORF whose function is uncertain. This clonotype was obtained from a woman aged 40 to 55 in good health and CMV-seropositive. Material: PBMCs. The CDR3, as DNA: TGCGCCAGCAGAGGTGGCTGGAGCTCCTACAATGAGCAGTTCTTC. This sequence encodes CASRGGWSSYNEQFF.